The 25 T cell receptor beta chains presented below share a single source sample, sequenced in a study of cytomegalovirus exposure and HLA in healthy donors. PCR was performed using 60 Vbeta and 13 Jbeta primers. Some clones are missing from TCRdb's copy, which holds only in-frame ones; the method was immunoSEQ multiplex PCR. Of 150,000 to 200,000 clones listed, roughly 80% are singletons. Sequencing input: PBMCs. The source of these receptors is a male donor in good health and CMV-seronegative.

V and J are TRBV11-2 and TRBJ1-1; D gene ambiguous. V gave up 7 bases and J gave up 2 bases, with 11 bases separating them. The CDR3 loop spans 13 amino acids. Germline CDR1 reads SGHAT; CDR2 reads FQNNGV. CDR3 nucleotides: TGTGCCAGCAAGAGGCAGCCTAACACTGAAGCTTTCTTT. Protein sequence: CASKRQPNTEAFF. Combining the CDR3 with reference TRBV11-2 and TRBJ1-1 gives the whole variable domain EAGVAQSPRYKIIEKRQSVAFWCNPISGHATLYWYQQILGQGPKLLIQFQNNGVVDDSQLPKDRFSAERLKGVDSTLKIQPAKLEDSAVYLCASKRQPNTEAFFGQGTRLTVV.

V and J are TRBV2 and TRBJ1-2, with D possibly being TRBD1 (6 bases). The CDR3 is made up of 13 amino acids. Trimming cost V 4 bases and J 4 bases, with 10 bases left between them. CDR1 and CDR2 (germline): SNHLY, FYNNEI. The CDR3 DNA follows: TGTGCCAGCAGTGTGTGGACAGCCTATGGCTACACCTTC. This sequence encodes CASSVWTAYGYTF.

The CDR3 nucleotides are TGCGCCAGCAACGGACTAGCGGGGGGTCCCAATGAGCAGTTCTTC. Encoded protein: CASNGLAGGPNEQFF. This rearrangement joins TRBV5-1 to TRBJ2-1; TRBD2 agrees at 14 bases. With 6 bases clipped from V and 6 bases from J, the junction kept 5 bases outside the gene matches. This CDR3 has 15 residues. The V gene's germline CDR1 is SGHRS and CDR2 YFSETQ.

This chain connects TRBV7-2 to TRBJ2-2; perhaps TRBD1 as D (6 bases). The CDR3 contains 14 residues. V was trimmed by 4 bases and J by 3 bases, leaving 9 bases between them. Per the germline V gene, CDR1 is SGHTA and CDR2 is FQGNSA. Here the CDR3 DNA reads TGTGCCAGCAGCTCCCACAGGGACACCGGGGAGCTGTTTTTT. Encoded protein: CASSSHRDTGELFF.

This chain joins TRBV6-7 and TRBJ2-3; D is unclear. TRBV6-7 has ORF status, its function being uncertain. V was shortened by 4 bases and J by 8 bases, with 19 bases between the two germline ends. The CDR3 sequence is 15 residues long. The CDR3 DNA sequence: TGTGCCAGCAGTTGGATGCGCGACAAGAATATTACGCAGTATTTT. It yields the protein CASSWMRDKNITQYF.

This clone was seen more than once but under ten times. The chain is built from TRBV4-2 and TRBJ2-7, with TRBD1 matching 9 bases. With V trimmed by 1 base and J by 13 bases, 5 bases remained unmatched. The germline gives CDR1 LGHNA, CDR2 YNFKEQ. This CDR3 has 12 amino acids. The CDR3 here is CASSQGTGVLYF. The CDR3 DNA reads TGTGCCAGCAGCCAAGGGACAGGGGTACTTTACTTC.

The genes are TRBV7-9 and TRBJ2-7, with D hard to call. Trimming shortened V by 1 base and J by 3 bases, and 10 bases separated the two germline ends. The CDR3 totals 14 residues. Looked up from germline, CDR1 is SEHNR and CDR2 is FQNEAQ (reference sequence). The CDR3 nucleotides read TGTGCCAGCAGCTTAGATGCAAGCTACTACGAGCAGTACTTC. Its translation is CASSLDASYYEQYF.

This chain links TRBV30 with TRBJ2-3; TRBD1 matches at 8 bases. V was pared by 3 bases and J by 8 bases, with 10 bases of the junction left unmatched. CDR1 and CDR2 (germline): GTSNPN, SVGIG (reference sequence). The CDR3 runs to 14 residues. This CDR3 is CAWRPQGARGTQYF. CDR3 nucleotides: TGTGCCTGGAGACCGCAGGGGGCTCGGGGTACGCAGTATTTT.

In DNA, the CDR3 is TGTGCCAGCAGCGTTACCGGGACAGGGGGCTACGAGCAGTACTTC. It codes for CASSVTGTGGYEQYF. V is TRBV7-2 and J is TRBJ2-7; 11 bases match TRBD1. Per the germline V gene, CDR1 is SGHTA and CDR2 is FQGNSA. The CDR3 totals 15 residues. The V gene end was trimmed by 5 bases and the J gene end by 3 bases; junction bases not matched to a gene: 6.

The genes are TRBV2 and TRBJ2-5; D is ambiguous. Trimming pared 6 bases from V and 2 bases from J, leaving 10 bases between. Germline CDR1 and CDR2: SNHLY and FYNNEI. The CDR3 has 13 residues. CDR3 in DNA: TGTGCCAGCAGCCCACTAATTCAAGAGACCCAGTACTTC. Protein: CASSPLIQETQYF.

The gene calls are TRBV4-1 and TRBJ1-1; 7 bases agree with TRBD1. J lost 5 bases, V lost 8 bases, and 8 bases had no gene match. This CDR3 spans 13 amino acids. From germline, CDR1 is MGHRA and CDR2 YSYEKL. CDR3 in amino acids: CASSGAGGTEAFF. The CDR3 nucleotides are TGCGCCAGCTCCGGGGCAGGGGGTACTGAAGCTTTCTTT.

V is TRBV28 and J is TRBJ1-5; D perhaps matches TRBD1 (6 bases). Looked up from germline, CDR1 is MDHEN and CDR2 is SYDVKM. V dropped 10 bases and J dropped 7 bases, with 14 bases sitting between them. The CDR3 has 12 residues. The CDR3, as DNA: TGTGCCACCTTGGGGGCGCACCAGCCCCAGCATTTT. It translates to CATLGAHQPQHF.

This chain uses TRBV5-6 with TRBJ1-2; TRBD1 aligns across 7 bases. The CDR3 covers 14 residues. Germline assignment: CDR1 SGHDT and CDR2 YYEEEE. The trim removed 4 bases at V and 3 bases at J, leaving 6 bases unmatched. CDR3 nucleotide sequence: TGTGCCAGCAGCGTGACAGGGAATGACTATGGCTACACCTTC. Translation gives CASSVTGNDYGYTF.

V and J are TRBV27 and TRBJ1-5, with 8 bases matching TRBD1. Germline V gives CDR1 MNHEY, CDR2 SMNVEV (reference sequence). The CDR3 covers 17 residues. V was clipped by 0 bases and J by 4 bases; unmatched bases: 8. CDR3 region: CASSLSRQGIKNQPQHF. Written as DNA, the CDR3 is TGTGCCAGCAGTTTATCCCGACAGGGGATAAAAAATCAGCCCCAGCATTTT.

In this sample, this clone turned up once. The V and J genes are TRBV18 and TRBJ1-2; D not resolved. The CDR3 has 13 amino acids. Germline CDR1 reads KGHSH; CDR2 reads LQKENI. V was trimmed by 3 bases and J by 7 bases, leaving 12 bases between them. The CDR3 sequence: CASSPRVEGGYTF. The DNA for the CDR3 is TGTGCCAGCTCACCTCGGGTGGAGGGTGGCTACACCTTC.

The V gene is TRBV29-1, the J gene TRBJ1-2; 9 bases match TRBD1. CDR1 is SQVTM, CDR2 ANQGSEA, per germline. V lost 7 bases to trimming and J lost 4 bases; unmatched junction nucleotides: 7. The CDR3 has 13 residues. CDR3 nucleotide sequence: TGCAGCGCCGGGACAGGGATGTTCTATGGCTACACCTTC. As protein: CSAGTGMFYGYTF.

The count of this clone is one. The CDR3 loop reads CASSLREASLGGELFF. The CDR3 DNA follows: TGTGCCAGCAGCTTGAGGGAAGCCTCTTTAGGCGGGGAGCTGTTTTTT. The chain uses TRBV11-2 and TRBJ2-2; D possibly corresponds to TRBD2 (5 bases). The V gene lost 3 bases and the J gene lost 7 bases, with 18 bases spanning the gap. Germline-derived CDR1 and CDR2 are SGHAT and FQNNGV. CDR3 length equals 16 residues.

This chain joins TRBV18 and TRBJ2-5, with 7 nucleotides matching TRBD1. V lost 4 bases, J lost 2 bases, and 4 bases stayed unmatched. CDR1 and CDR2 (germline): KGHSH, LQKENI. CDR3 length equals 14 residues. CDR3 nucleotides: TGTGCCAGCTCACGGGACAGAAGACAAGAGACCCAGTACTTC. Translation: CASSRDRRQETQYF.

The chain joins TRBV7-6 to TRBJ1-1; D is perhaps TRBD1 (6 bases). This CDR3 has 14 residues. The germline V gene has CDR1 SGHVS and CDR2 FNYEAQ. Between the trimmed V and J ends, which lost 3 bases and 3 bases, there was a span of 11 bases. This CDR3 reads CASSLDDRYTEAFF. The CDR3 nucleotides read TGTGCCAGCAGCTTGGACGACAGGTACACTGAAGCTTTCTTT.

This rearrangement joins TRBV20-1 to TRBJ1-1; 10 bases are shared with TRBD1. V trimming: 4 bases; J trimming: 14 bases; junction bases outside the gene matches: 7. CDR1 and CDR2 from the germline V gene are DFQATT and SNEGSKA (reference sequence). CDR3 length: 11 residues. The CDR3 nucleotides are TGCAGTGCTACACCGGGACAGGGGCACTTCTTT. Translated: CSATPGQGHFF.

On this clone: A junction boundary mismatches the germline segment, possibly from a read error. The chain combines TRBV7-2 with TRBJ2-7, with TRBD2 matching 8 bases. Germline V gene lookup returns CDR1 SGHTA and CDR2 FQGNSA. The CDR3 is 15 residues long. The CDR3 nucleotides read TGTGCCAGCAGCTTAGCTGCGGGAGGAGTCTACGGGCAGTACTTC. It codes for CASSLAAGGVYGQYF.

This chain's CDR3 is CASRAQQGAQGYTF. CDR3 nucleotides: TGTGCCAGCAGAGCCCAACAGGGGGCGCAGGGCTACACCTTC. This rearrangement joins TRBV6-1 to TRBJ1-2; TRBD1 agrees at 9 bases. Germline loops: CDR1 MNHNS, CDR2 SASEGT. The V and J ends lost 6 bases and 8 bases, in that order; junction bases with no gene match: 10. The CDR3 totals 14 residues.

The chain couples TRBV6-5 to TRBJ2-6; D remains ambiguous. The CDR3 runs to 15 residues. Per germline, CDR1 MNHEY and CDR2 SVGAGI. Between the trimmed V and J ends, which lost 0 bases and 0 bases, there was a span of 3 bases. The CDR3 sequence is CASSYSYSGANVLTF. CDR3 in DNA: TGTGCCAGCAGTTACTCTTACTCTGGGGCCAACGTCCTGACTTTC.

V gene TRBV28 combines with J gene TRBJ2-2; D not resolved. V shed 9 bases and J shed 5 bases, with 10 bases lying between them. The CDR3 is 12 residues long. Germline CDR1 MDHEN, CDR2 SYDVKM. The CDR3 region is CASLWSTGELFF. The CDR3 nucleotides are TGTGCCAGTCTTTGGAGTACCGGGGAGCTGTTTTTT.

The CDR3 DNA reads TGTGCCAGCAGCTCCCCCATAGCGGGCGACTCCTACGAGCAGTACTTC. This translates into CASSSPIAGDSYEQYF. The chain employs TRBV5-6 and TRBJ2-5; 7 nucleotides match TRBD2. The assigned J gene may be wrong: the sequence end matches TRBJ2-7 better. Germline CDR1 and CDR2: SGHDT and YYEEEE. CDR3 length equals 16 residues.